The 14 T cell receptor beta chains in this list originate from one sample, sequenced in a study of T cell repertoires in cytomegalovirus infection. No antigen has been identified for these receptors. In TCRdb, the reads were re-called with MiXCR into one record per CDR3 protein. This repertoire shows about 890,000 distinct CDR3 sequences, approximately 30% found once; its top ten account for roughly 12%. The input for sequencing was cultured CD8+ T cells from PBMCs, taken from culture after CMV antigen stimulation. The receptors were sampled from a human donor in good health (CMV status not recorded). Some clones in this sample may be carry-over from other donors' samples.

A note on this clonotype: This may come from a read error, since a much larger clone is one base off. The J gene is TRBJ1-1, the V gene TRBV7-9; TRBD1 matches 7 bases. This CDR3 region has 15 residues. Germline V gene sequence: CDR1 SEHNR, CDR2 FQNEAQ (reference sequence). Unmatched junction bases numbered 11, after V lost 10 bases and J lost 0 bases. The CDR3 bases are TGTGCCAACAGACCTTTTACAGGGGTGAACACTGAAGCTTTCTTT. Protein sequence: CANRPFTGVNTEAFF. The variable domain in full, completed from reference TRBV7-9 and TRBJ1-1, reads DTGVSQNPRHKITKRGQNVTFRCDPISEHNRLYWYRQTLGQGPEFLTYFQNEAQLEKSRLLSDRFSAERPKGSFSTLEIQRTEQGDSAMYLCANRPFTGVNTEAFFGQGTRLTVV.

This chain connects TRBV12-3 or TRBV12-4 to TRBJ2-1; 9 nucleotides align to TRBD2. The CDR3 is made up of 16 amino acids. With 6 bases clipped from V and 5 bases from J, the junction kept 11 bases outside the gene matches. In DNA, the CDR3 is TGTGCCAGCAGATCAATAGCGGGGGCCCCCCACAATGAGCAGTTCTTC. Amino acids: CASRSIAGAPHNEQFF.

A few counts support this clonotype. The rearrangement joins TRBV7-9 to TRBJ2-4, with no clear D. This CDR3 is 13 amino acids long. V was pared by 1 base and J by 8 bases, with 9 bases between. Per germline, CDR1 SEHNR and CDR2 FQNEAQ (reference sequence). The CDR3 is CASSLEGSDIQYF. CDR3 sequence (DNA): TGTGCCAGCAGCTTAGAAGGGTCGGACATTCAGTACTTC.

This clonotype was observed a handful of times. The chain recombines TRBV6-2 or TRBV6-3 with TRBJ2-1; either TRBD1 or TRBD2 may fit D (5 bases each). Trimming shortened V by 6 bases and J by 5 bases, and 17 bases separated the two germline ends. The length of the CDR3 is 15 residues. Germline CDR1 reads MNHEY; CDR2 reads SVGEGT. The CDR3, as DNA: TGTGCCAGCAGGAGGGACCTTGACCCCCACAATGAGCAGTTCTTC. Its protein is CASRRDLDPHNEQFF.

This clonotype was seen many times. The CDR3 spells CASSVSWDSPRAEQFF. The DNA for the CDR3 is TGTGCCAGCAGTGTTTCTTGGGACTCCCCAAGGGCTGAGCAGTTCTTC. This chain uses TRBV7-9 with TRBJ2-1; possible D gene TRBD2, 6 bases. The germline V and J ends were trimmed by 6 bases and 9 bases, with 24 bases remaining between them. The length of the CDR3 is 16 residues. The germline gives CDR1 SEHNR, CDR2 FQNEAQ (reference sequence). The full variable domain, its missing parts supplied by reference TRBV7-9 and TRBJ2-1, is DTGVSQNPRHKITKRGQNVTFRCDPISEHNRLYWYRQTLGQGPEFLTYFQNEAQLEKSRLLSDRFSAERPKGSFSTLEIQRTEQGDSAMYLCASSVSWDSPRAEQFFGPGTRLTVL.

The V and J genes are TRBV4-1 and TRBJ1-4, with D unresolved. This CDR3 is 11 amino acids long. CDR1 and CDR2 from the germline V gene are MGHRA and YSYEKL. Between the trimmed V and J ends, which lost 0 bases and 10 bases, there was a span of 3 bases. Written as DNA, the CDR3 is TGCGCCAGCAGCCAAGAGGGAAAACTGTTTTTT. Translation: CASSQEGKLFF.

About this clonotype itself: At one end the junction does not follow the germline gene, possibly because of a read error. The chain links TRBV7-8 to TRBJ2-2, with no clear D. Germline V gene sequence: CDR1 SGHVS, CDR2 FQNEAQ. The CDR3 covers 13 residues. In DNA, the CDR3 is TGTGTCAGCAGCTTAGAAAACACCGGGGAGCTGTTTTTT. Its translation is CVSSLENTGELFF.

This clonotype has a count of ten or more. J is TRBJ2-3 and V is TRBV7-8, with 11 bases that match TRBD2. The J segment lost 0 bases and the V segment lost 5 bases, leaving 7 bases of the junction unmatched. Looked up from germline, CDR1 is SGHVS and CDR2 is FQNEAQ. The CDR3 has 17 amino acids. This chain's CDR3 is CASSRFWTSGSTDTQYF. The CDR3 DNA reads TGTGCCAGCAGCCGATTCTGGACTAGCGGGAGCACAGATACGCAGTATTTT.

This clonotype was counted only a few times. The gene calls are TRBV5-6 and TRBJ1-1; D unresolved. The CDR3 length is 13 residues. Trimming removed 2 bases at V and 12 bases at J, with 17 bases between. Germline values: CDR1 SGHDT, CDR2 YYEEEE. In nucleotides, the CDR3 is TGTGCCAGCAGCTTAGGCGGGCAACACGGGACTTTCTTT. It is translated as CASSLGGQHGTFF.

This clonotype was recorded a few times. The V gene is TRBV4-1, the J gene TRBJ2-3; D gene uncertain. V was cut by 1 base and J by 1 base, with 6 bases left in between. The CDR3 spans 14 residues. Germline values: CDR1 MGHRA, CDR2 YSYEKL. CDR3 in amino acids: CASSQVEGTDTQYF. The CDR3, as DNA: TGCGCCAGCAGCCAAGTTGAGGGCACAGATACGCAGTATTTT.

The V call is TRBV6-6, the J call TRBJ2-7; D possibly matches TRBD1 or TRBD2 (6 bases each). Per germline, CDR1 MNHNY and CDR2 SVGAGI (reference sequence). V was trimmed by 2 bases and J by 0 bases, leaving 11 bases between them. This CDR3 is built from 15 residues. CDR3 protein: CASSYSRGGSYEQYV. The CDR3 DNA follows: TGTGCCAGCAGTTACAGCAGGGGAGGCTCCTACGAGCAGTACGTC.

This chain uses TRBV7-9 with TRBJ1-1, with D tentatively TRBD1 (5 bases). The CDR3 consists of 15 residues. CDR1 is SEHNR, CDR2 FQNEAQ, per germline (reference sequence). With 5 bases removed from V and 4 bases from J, the gap between germline ends came to 17 bases. The CDR3 sequence is CASSPPGREGTEAFF. CDR3 bases: TGTGCCAGCAGCCCCCCGGGCAGGGAAGGCACTGAAGCTTTCTTT.

There are a few counts of this clonotype. This chain connects TRBV19 to TRBJ1-5, with 8 bases that match TRBD1. Germline assignment: CDR1 LNHDA and CDR2 SQIVND (reference sequence). V was pared by 7 bases and J by 5 bases, with 10 bases of the junction left unmatched. The CDR3 consists of 15 residues. The DNA for the CDR3 is TGTGCCAGTACTCGAAGGACAGGGATGGATCAGCCCCAGCATTTT. This gives the protein CASTRRTGMDQPQHF.

V is TRBV4-1 and J is TRBJ2-1; the D is unclear. Germline V gene sequence: CDR1 MGHRA, CDR2 YSYEKL. The ends were cut back, 0 bases at V and 6 bases at J, with 9 bases in the middle. The CDR3 runs 14 residues. Here the CDR3 reads CASSQDLAGNEQFF. The CDR3 DNA reads TGCGCCAGCAGCCAAGATCTGGCAGGCAATGAGCAGTTCTTC.